This is a list of T cell receptor beta chains from one sample in a study of blood T cell repertoires in COVID-19. The method was immunoSEQ multiplex PCR; TCRdb's version includes in-frame clones alone and lacks a portion of them. The profile shows 120,000 to 150,000 clones, approximately 73% of them singletons. Sequenced sample: peripheral blood. These TCRs come from a man between 60 and 70 years old with acute or convalescent COVID-19. Each CDR3 is given with its conserved first and last residue. Rows may omit the clone size; those that give it use once, few, many or a size class.

TRBJ2-5 | TRBV6-1 | NA | CASSEAPGQGVGETQYF
TRBJ1-2 | TRBV6-5 | NA | CASSYSTGDIYGYTF
TRBJ1-6 | TRBV30 | NA | CAWSRGSSYNSPLHF
TRBJ2-2 | TRBV7-9 | NA | CASSHPRNTGELFF
TRBJ2-7 | TRBV5-1 | NA | CASSLAMGPSYEQYF
TRBJ2-3 | TRBV10-1 | NA | CASSTGTSGRDTQYF
TRBJ2-3 | TRBV5-1 | NA | CASRAGHGTDTQYF
TRBJ1-6 | TRBV5-5 | NA | CASSLRSPLHF
TRBJ2-7 | TRBV2 | once | CASSGTATYEQYF
TRBJ1-6 | TRBV12-3/TRBV12-4 | NA | CASSFSGEPLHF
TRBJ1-2 | TRBV3-1/TRBV3-2 | once | CASSQAAGGKMGYTF
TRBJ2-7 | TRBV5-1 | NA | CASRVGPGTVYEQYF
TRBJ2-2 | TRBV9 | NA | CASSVNGGADVTGELFF
TRBJ1-4 | TRBV5-1 | NA | CASSFRTGKEKLFF
TRBJ2-1 | TRBV4-2 | once | CASSQDPEGRRNEQFF
TRBJ2-2 | TRBV5-1 | few | CASSPSSQGTGELFF
TRBJ1-6 | TRBV6-1 | NA | CASSELQGAPRNSPLHF
TRBJ2-6 | TRBV24-1 | NA | CATSHAGAGANVLTF
TRBJ2-7 | TRBV3-1/TRBV3-2 | NA | CASSDTGTSGRQQYF
TRBJ2-3 | TRBV19 | NA | CASSLGQPTDTQYF
TRBJ2-3 | TRBV6-6 | NA | CASSYLLQNTDTQYF
TRBJ2-7 | TRBV5-1 | many | CASSLAGTGGGEQYF
TRBJ2-6 | TRBV5-1 | NA | CASSIGGRVAANVLTF
TRBJ1-5 | TRBV4-1 | NA | CASSQPGQGSNQPQHF
TRBJ1-3 | TRBV6-5 | NA | CASSYRLRGSGNTIYF
TRBJ1-2 | TRBV7-9 | NA | CASSLEVGTGGYGYTF
TRBJ1-5 | TRBV9 | NA | CASSAGTGGQPQHF
TRBJ1-2 | TRBV28 | NA | CASSFPGGSYGYTF